Below, 13 T cell receptor beta chains from the same sample are listed, as sequenced in a study of technical replicates of blood from several donors. Assay: immunoSEQ multiplex PCR; the TCRdb copy retains only in-frame clones and omits some. The table includes about 82,000 clones, nearly 96% detected once. The specimen was T cells isolated from PBMCs. These receptors all come from a human donor in good health.

DNA of the CDR3: TGTGCCGGGCTGGCTGGCCGGGATAAAGCCTACGAGCAGTACTTC. Translation gives CAGLAGRDKAYEQYF. The chain carries TRBV11-3 and TRBJ2-7; a possible D gene is TRBD2 (5 bases). The CDR3 is 15 amino acids. In germline, CDR1 is SGHNT, CDR2 YENEEA. Trimming took off 11 bases at V and 2 bases at J, with 22 bases between the two ends.

About this clone itself: Compared with germline, one end of the junction differs, possibly owing to a read error. This chain connects TRBV11-2 to TRBJ2-3; 8 bases match TRBD1. From germline, CDR1 is SGHAT and CDR2 FQNNGV. The CDR3 is 14 residues long. The CDR3 is CASSQGQGTDTQYF. The CDR3 DNA follows: TGTGCCAGCAGCCAAGGACAGGGCACGGATACGCAGTATTTT.

V is TRBV27 and J is TRBJ2-6; D possibly corresponds to TRBD1 (5 bases). Trimming pared 5 bases from V and 1 base from J, leaving 12 bases between. Germline V gives CDR1 MNHEY, CDR2 SMNVEV (reference sequence). The CDR3 runs to 16 residues. The CDR3 DNA is TGTGCCAGCAGTCTATGGCAGGGATCTGGGGCCAACGTCCTGACTTTC. Protein: CASSLWQGSGANVLTF.

This chain joins TRBV11-1 and TRBJ2-5; 11 bases agree with TRBD2. The CDR3 sequence is 15 residues long. After removal of 5 bases from V and 5 bases from J, the junction contained 7 bases not matched to a gene. The V gene's germline CDR1 is SGHAT and CDR2 FQDESV (reference sequence). The CDR3: CASSDLAGGEETQYF. The CDR3 DNA reads TGTGCCAGCAGCGACCTAGCGGGAGGTGAGGAGACCCAGTACTTC.

CDR3 amino acids: CASTAGGLTDEQYF. CDR3 nucleotides: TGTGCCAGCACCGCGGGAGGCCTAACTGACGAGCAGTACTTC. This chain links TRBV9 with TRBJ2-7; 8 bases agree with TRBD2. J was trimmed by 5 bases and V by 6 bases; bases with no gene match: 10. The CDR3 consists of 14 residues. Germline-derived CDR1 and CDR2 are SGDLS and YYNGEE.

The chain links TRBV30 to TRBJ2-5; a weak D match, TRBD1 (6 bases). Trimming left V 2 bases short and J 5 bases short, with 12 bases between. Germline CDR1 and CDR2: GTSNPN and SVGIG (reference sequence). The CDR3 length is 13 residues. The CDR3 DNA reads TGTGCCTGGAGTTCATGGCAGGGGGAGACCCAGTACTTC. This codes for CAWSSWQGETQYF.

V is TRBV19 and J is TRBJ1-3, with D possibly TRBD1 on 5 matching bases. The V gene lost 8 bases and the J gene lost 1 base, with 12 bases spanning the gap. The CDR3 runs 14 residues. The germline CDR1 and CDR2 sequences are LNHDA and SQIVND (reference sequence). The CDR3 DNA is TGTGCCAGTGGTGACAGAGGTTCTGGAAACACCATATATTTT. Amino acids: CASGDRGSGNTIYF.

The chain joins TRBV27 to TRBJ2-7; 8 bases map to TRBD1. With 10 bases clipped from V and 3 bases from J, the junction kept 8 bases outside the gene matches. Per germline, CDR1 MNHEY and CDR2 SMNVEV (reference sequence). CDR3 length equals 13 residues. The CDR3: CANTRTGNYEQYF. DNA of the CDR3: TGTGCCAACACGAGGACAGGGAACTACGAGCAGTACTTC.

The chain recombines TRBV18 with TRBJ2-7; 8 bases fit TRBD1. Germline V CDR1 and CDR2: KGHSH, LQKENI. This CDR3 spans 15 amino acids. V shed 4 bases and J 2 bases; nucleotides not matched to a gene: 7. CDR3 sequence: CASSLGTGGTYEQYF. The CDR3 DNA sequence: TGTGCCAGCTCACTCGGGACAGGTGGCACCTACGAGCAGTACTTC. Combining the CDR3 with reference TRBV18 and TRBJ2-7 gives the whole variable domain NAGVMQNPRHLVRRRGQEARLRCSPMKGHSHVYWYRQLPEEGLKFMVYLQKENIIDESGMPKERFSAEFPKEGPSILRIQQVVRGDSAAYFCASSLGTGGTYEQYFGPGTRLTVT.

The CDR3 here is CASRYSRNQPQHF. The DNA for the CDR3 is TGTGCCAGTCGATATAGCCGCAATCAGCCCCAGCATTTT. The chain carries TRBV19 and TRBJ1-5; unclear D gene. This CDR3 is 13 amino acids long. With 8 bases removed from V and 2 bases from J, the gap between germline ends came to 10 bases. The germline V gene encodes CDR1 LNHDA and CDR2 SQIVND (reference sequence).

The chain is built from TRBV6-5 and TRBJ1-2, with a weak D call TRBD1 (6 bases). The CDR3 sequence is 14 residues long. Trimming shortened V by 10 bases and J by 7 bases, and 22 bases separated the two germline ends. Germline CDR1 is MNHEY and CDR2 is SVGAGI. The CDR3 DNA is TGTGCCACAAAGGATAAACAGGGCCTCGGTGGCTACACCTTC. Its protein product is CATKDKQGLGGYTF.

The gene calls are TRBV6-5 and TRBJ2-3; D gene ambiguous. Germline-derived CDR1 and CDR2 are MNHEY and SVGAGI. There are 13 residues in the CDR3. V lost 0 bases and J lost 4, with 5 bases in between. CDR3 nucleotides: TGTGCCAGCAGTTACTCCCAGGCAGATACGCAGTATTTT. Translation: CASSYSQADTQYF.

The rearrangement joins TRBV14 to TRBJ1-1; D not certain. The CDR3 totals 13 residues. With 4 bases removed from V and 8 bases from J, the gap between germline ends came to 14 bases. Germline V CDR1 and CDR2: SGHDN, FVKESK. The CDR3 reads CASSLYWAGEAFF. CDR3 coding DNA: TGTGCCAGCAGCCTTTATTGGGCAGGAGAAGCTTTCTTT.